The source of this T cell receptor beta chain is a study of OX40 agonist ivuxolimab in advanced cancers. Concerning the study at large: Ivuxolimab was an agonistic, fully human IgG2 monoclonal antibody directed against OX40 (CD134), a costimulatory receptor. Intravenous ivuxolimab was administered to patients every 2 weeks at six dose levels: 0.01, 0.1, 0.3, 1.5, 3 and 10 mg/kg. Of the approximately 54 dose-escalation patients, hepatocellular carcinoma was present in approximately 20, melanoma in approximately 15, renal cell carcinoma in 9 and head and neck cancer in 9. The dose-escalation cohort was approximately 83% male with a mean age of about 58 years, ranging from roughly 23 to 80. Prior anti-PD-1, anti-PD-L1 or anti-CTLA-4 therapy was permitted, and about two fifths of dose-escalation patients had received checkpoint inhibitors. Three dose-escalation patients achieved partial responses, one with hepatocellular carcinoma and two with cutaneous melanoma. Peripheral TCRbeta sequencing was intended to test whether TCR sequence diversity was altered and clonal T-cell expansion was caused by ivuxolimab. The paper describes the monotherapy dose-escalation part (N of about 47 patients) of the phase I trial of ivuxolimab. General study outcomes and caveats: Partial responders in the 0.1-3.0 mg/kg groups had among the lowest normalized peripheral clonal expansion, especially among CD8+ T cells. After ivuxolimab, more expanded clones were found on average in CD8+ T cells than in CD4+ T cells. Low levels of normalized T-cell clonal expansion were also seen in some patients who did not respond. At doses of 0.1 to 3.0 mg/kg, clonal expansion of both CD4+ and CD8+ blood T cells was observed from baseline to week 6. Which antigens the clonally expanded peripheral T cells were specific for was not determined.

Spanning cysteine to phenylalanine, the CDR3 consists of 14 amino acids. Only the CDR3 region is kept as DNA, spanning 42 bases read in frame from base 1. The junction carries 11 bases between V and J, which are trimmed by 2 bases and 6 bases respectively. CDR1 and CDR2 are drawn from the germline V gene (reference sequence): LNHDA, SQIVND. The trial excluded patients who had a history of autoimmune disease or were on systemic immunosuppression. Peripheral blood for TCR sequencing was collected from all dose cohorts at baseline, on cycle 4 day 1, and on cycle 7 day 1. Samples were obtained from an open-label, multicenter, first-in-human phase I dose-escalation trial of ivuxolimab. Adults with locally advanced or metastatic melanoma, renal cell, hepatocellular, or head and neck squamous cell carcinoma were enrolled in the trial. Before TCR sequencing, CD4+ T cells and CD8+ T cells were sorted from peripheral blood as separate populations.

Details on this clone: The clone's antigen remains unknown. No quality values exist for individual bases; no much larger clone is one base distant.

For sequencing of the TCRbeta CDR3 region, genomic DNA was extracted from the sorted cells. The immunoSEQ Assay was used to sequence the TCRbeta CDR3 regions. In its TCRdb copy, this immuneACCESS table keeps in-frame sequences only and misses some clones. Where compared with another copy, unresolved V genes explain less than half of these, and the others have no known cause. For this sample the table gives 65,000 to 100,000 clones, of which around 91% were detected only once. The biggest ten clones account for 0.25% to 0.35% of the sample. The receptor's source is an adult with an advanced solid tumor such as melanoma, head and neck, liver or kidney cancer. The chain is assembled from TRBV19 and TRBJ2-1; no confident D gene assignment can be made. Specimen: CD4+ or CD8+ T cells sorted from blood, collected in a trial of the OX40 agonist ivuxolimab. The nucleotide sequence is given as TGTGCCAGTAGTATATCCTCTAGTACCAATGAGCAGTTCTTC. It codes for CASSISSSTNEQFF.